This paragraph reports one TCR beta chain. Its antigen is still unknown. The data originate from a study of chemoradiotherapy in HPV16-positive cancers. Looking at the study overall: Candidate HPV-specific clones and shared TCR motifs came from a couple of HPV16-positive patients.

Study-wide points: In HPV16-positive patients, HPV-responsive T-cell expansion tracked better recurrence-free survival.

Samples were taken several times over chemoradiotherapy. V shed 9 bases and J 5 bases; nucleotides not matched to a gene: 11. In germline, CDR1 is LNHDA, CDR2 SQIVND (reference sequence). The CDR3 covers 14 residues. Only in-frame clones appear in the TCRdb table, and some are missing; sequencing was by immunoSEQ multiplex PCR. The data show 23,000 or so clones, about 90% seen once. This material consisted of blood, taken from a patient who underwent chemoradiotherapy. The V call is TRBV19, the J call TRBJ2-5, with 8 bases lining up with TRBD1. The sequence was obtained from a human donor with HPV-associated anogenital cancer. The DNA of the CDR3 is TGTGCCAGCAACCCCACAGGGGGAACTGAGACCCAGTACTTC. It encodes CASNPTGGTETQYF.